A selection of T cell receptor beta chains follows, all from one sample in a study of T cells in Graves' hyperthyroidism and ophthalmopathy. From the multiplex PCR reads, TCRdb called clonotypes with MiXCR, one entry per CDR3 protein. The sample has more than 300,000 distinct CDR3 sequences; under 15% are singletons. Source material: blood. All receptors come from a woman aged 18-30 years with Graves' hyperthyroidism. Each CDR3 is given with its conserved first and last residue. The D gene is left open where the match is weak. A clone size is listed for some rows: how often the clone was seen (once, few, many), or a class if it is expanded.

V gene	J gene	D gene	clone size	CDR3 DNA	CDR3 protein
TRBV12-5	TRBJ2-7	NA	few	TGTGCTAGTGGTTTAGGTCCAGGGGTTCGCCCGAGCTACGAGCAGTACTTC	CASGLGPGVRPSYEQYF
TRBV7-9	TRBJ2-7	TRBD1	many	TGTGCCAGCAGCTGGACAGGTTCGTCCTACGAGCAGTACTTC	CASSWTGSSYEQYF
TRBV10-3	TRBJ2-1	TRBD1	NA	TGTGCCGCACAGGGGGCGGGACAGGGGTACAATGAGCAGTTCTTC	CAAQGAGQGYNEQFF
TRBV6-1	TRBJ2-5	TRBD1	many	TGTGCCAGCAACCGGGACAGGAGCAACCAAGAGACCCAGTACTTC	CASNRDRSNQETQYF
TRBV27	TRBJ2-3	NA	many	TGTGCCAGCAGTTTCCAACTAGGTAGCACAGATACGCAGTATTTT	CASSFQLGSTDTQYF
TRBV5-1	TRBJ2-7	TRBD1	many	TGCGCCAGCAGCTTGGCGGGGACAGGGACTGGGTACGAGCAGTACTTC	CASSLAGTGTGYEQYF
TRBV9	TRBJ2-5	NA	many	TGTGCCAGCAGCGTAGAGGGGGGCTCGGAGACCCAGTACTTC	CASSVEGGSETQYF
TRBV6-2/TRBV6-3	TRBJ2-7	TRBD2	many	TGTGCCAGCACCGTAATGGCGGGAGCCCCCGAGCAGTACTTC	CASTVMAGAPEQYF
TRBV9	TRBJ1-2	TRBD1	NA	TGTGCCAGCAGCGTACACAGGGGGCCGGCTGGCTACACCTTC	CASSVHRGPAGYTF
TRBV5-1	TRBJ2-5	NA	NA	TGCGCCAGCAGCATGGTGGCACTACAAGAGACCCAGTACTTC	CASSMVALQETQYF
TRBV29-1	TRBJ1-1	TRBD1	many	TGCAGCGTGGACAGGGGAAGGGTCACTGAAGCTTTCTTT	CSVDRGRVTEAFF
TRBV6-1	TRBJ1-1	TRBD1	many	TGTGCCAGCAGTGCCTGGCGGGCAGGGGGGATGAACACTGAAGCTTTCTTT	CASSAWRAGGMNTEAFF
TRBV20-1	TRBJ1-2	NA	many	TGCAGTGCTAGAGACGGATCCGATTCCTTCAGGGATGGCTACACCTTC	CSARDGSDSFRDGYTF
TRBV30	TRBJ2-3	NA	many	TGTGCCTGGAGTGGTGTGGAGGATATACACACAGATACGCAGTATTTT	CAWSGVEDIHTDTQYF
TRBV29-1	TRBJ2-2	NA	few	TGCAGCGTTGCCGAGCAGGTGAACACCGGGGAGCTGTTTTTT	CSVAEQVNTGELFF
TRBV10-3	TRBJ2-1	TRBD2	many	TGTGCCATCAGTGGGCCCCGACTAGCGGGGGGACGACTAAGTAGCTACAATGAGCAGTTCTTC	CAISGPRLAGGRLSSYNEQFF
TRBV6-2/TRBV6-3	TRBJ2-7	NA	many	TGTGCCAGCAGAGACCTCTACGAGCAGTACTTC	CASRDLYEQYF
TRBV5-5	TRBJ1-1	TRBD1	many	TGTGCCAGCAGCCAGCGCCGACAGGGAGAGAACACTGAAGCTTTCTTT	CASSQRRQGENTEAFF
TRBV2	TRBJ1-6	TRBD1	many	TGTGCCAGCAGTCCACGCGCAAGGACAGGTGTCAATTCACCCCTCCACTTT	CASSPRARTGVNSPLHF
TRBV6-2/TRBV6-3	TRBJ2-3	NA	many	TGTGCCAGCAGTTGGGAAGATACGCAGTATTTT	CASSWEDTQYF
TRBV28	TRBJ2-1	NA	many	TGTGCCAGCAGCGACGGAAACTCCTACAATGAGCAGTTCTTC	CASSDGNSYNEQFF